One T cell receptor beta chain is described in this entry. The antigen is unknown. Other DNA variants within this sample encode the same CDR3. The data stem from a study of shared clonotypes between healthy human individuals. On the study more broadly: Aged 18 to 49, the donors were a couple of women and a few men. Findings and limits, study-wide: Blood was the sole source, and tissue repertoires probably differ.

Data came from immunoSEQ multiplex PCR; TCRdb stores just in-frame clones and leaves some out. The table records about 2.4 million clones, 90% to 95% of them present only once. CDR1 is MDHEN, CDR2 SYDVKM, per germline. V trimming: 6 bases; J trimming: 5 bases; junction bases outside the gene matches: 5. CDR3 length: 13 amino acids. The sequence was obtained from a man aged 18 to 35 in good health. Some clones in this sample may be carry-over from other donors' samples. This chain joins TRBV28 and TRBJ2-7; 9 bases fit TRBD1. Material for sequencing was naive CD4+ T cells from PBMCs. Described subset: CD45RA+ positively selected. The CDR3 DNA is TGTGCCAGCAGCCCGGGACAGGGAGACGAGCAGTACTTC. This codes for CASSPGQGDEQYF.